This is a list of T cell receptor beta chains from one sample in a study of identical twins. One entry per CDR3 protein, called by TCRdb with MiXCR from the 5' RACE reads. The table has under 450,000 distinct CDR3 sequences, about 18% seen once. The specimen was naive T cells sorted from blood. Receptors were obtained from a man aged 50 to 60 in good health. The CDR3 runs from the conserved cysteine through the conserved F or W. The D gene is left open where the match is weak. The listing skips clone size in some rows; elsewhere it reads once, few, many or a size class.

many,TRBV10-3,NA,13,TRBJ2-7,CAISLPDPLQQYF,TGTGCCATCAGTCTCCCGGACCCGTTACAGCAGTACTTC
few,TRBV7-9,TRBD1,15,TRBJ1-2,CASSPGQGAIEGYTF,TGTGCCAGCAGCCCCGGACAGGGAGCTATTGAGGGCTACACCTTC
many,TRBV9,TRBD2,21,TRBJ2-5,CASSVGLGGLAGLPPRETQYF,TGTGCCAGCAGCGTAGGTCTAGGGGGACTAGCGGGACTCCCCCCCCGGGAGACCCAGTACTTC
many,TRBV5-4,TRBD1,15,TRBJ1-1,CASSPGQATYTEAFF,TGTGCCAGCAGCCCCGGACAGGCGACGTACACTGAAGCTTTCTTT
NA,TRBV28,NA,16,TRBJ2-7,CASCRSPTLVRSEQYF,TGTGCCAGCTGTAGGAGTCCTACGCTCGTCCGCTCCGAGCAGTACTTC
many,TRBV5-1,NA,15,TRBJ2-2,CASSLVPADTGELFF,TGCGCCAGCAGCTTGGTCCCAGCGGACACCGGGGAGCTGTTTTTT
many,TRBV5-6,NA,16,TRBJ2-1,CASSLQLRSSYNEQFF,TGTGCCAGCAGCTTGCAGCTACGAAGCTCCTACAATGAGCAGTTCTTC
NA,TRBV4-3,NA,13,TRBJ1-5,CASSRQTNQPQHF,TGCGCCAGCAGCCGACAAACCAATCAGCCCCAGCATTTT
few,TRBV4-3,NA,15,TRBJ2-1,CASSQDSVTGNEQFF,TGCGCCAGCAGCCAAGATTCGGTAACGGGGAATGAGCAGTTCTTC
many,TRBV2,NA,13,TRBJ2-7,CASSEQGFYEQYF,TGTGCCAGCAGTGAACAGGGATTCTACGAGCAGTACTTC
once,TRBV27,NA,14,TRBJ2-1,CASSYDRNYNEQFF,TGTGCCAGCAGCTATGACAGAAACTACAATGAGCAGTTCTTC
NA,TRBV4-1,TRBD1,16,TRBJ2-7,CASSQRRQGALYEQYF,TGCGCCAGCAGCCAGCGACGACAGGGGGCCCTCTACGAGCAGTACTTC
many,TRBV5-1,TRBD1,14,TRBJ2-1,CASSPGQGYNEQFF,TGCGCCAGCAGCCCAGGACAGGGTTACAATGAGCAGTTCTTC
many,TRBV6-4,NA,13,TRBJ2-3,CASSPQGADTQYF,TGTGCCAGCAGTCCCCAGGGCGCAGATACGCAGTATTTT
many,TRBV28,TRBD2,15,TRBJ2-1,CASSPAGSSYNEQFF,TGTGCCAGCAGTCCAGCGGGAAGCTCCTACAATGAGCAGTTCTTC
many,TRBV20-1,NA,16,TRBJ2-5,CSARAHAGTLKETQYF,TGCAGTGCTAGAGCCCATGCCGGGACGCTAAAAGAGACCCAGTACTTC
few,TRBV20-1,NA,15,TRBJ2-7,CSARDQEGGGSEQYF,TGCAGTGCTAGAGATCAAGAGGGGGGCGGGTCCGAGCAGTACTTC
few,TRBV5-6,NA,11,TRBJ2-1,CASSLERQQFF,TGTGCCAGCAGCTTGGAGAGGCAGCAGTTCTTC
NA,TRBV4-3,NA,16,TRBJ2-5,CASSQGLATVQETQYF,TGCGCCAGCAGCCAAGGGCTAGCGACGGTGCAAGAGACCCAGTACTTC
NA,TRBV6-5,NA,17,TRBJ2-5,CASSYGGSPGNQETQYF,TGTGCCAGCAGTTACGGGGGGTCCCCGGGCAATCAAGAGACCCAGTACTTC
many,TRBV9,NA,15,TRBJ2-7,CASSVDSGTTYEQYF,TGTGCCAGCAGCGTAGATTCAGGGACCACATACGAGCAGTACTTC
few,TRBV9,TRBD2,16,TRBJ2-7,CASSVSSGGLFYEQYF,TGTGCCAGCAGCGTGAGTAGCGGGGGCCTATTCTACGAGCAGTACTTC
NA,TRBV3-1,NA,16,TRBJ1-4,CASSQVLRSTNEKLFF,TGTGCCAGCAGCCAAGTGTTACGGTCAACTAATGAAAAACTGTTTTTT
NA,TRBV9,TRBD1,15,TRBJ1-3,CASSEQGNSGNTIYF,TGTGCCAGCAGCGAACAGGGGAACTCTGGAAACACCATATATTTT
few,TRBV3-1,NA,14,TRBJ2-5,CASSQVNREETQYF,TGTGCCAGCAGCCAAGTTAACAGGGAAGAGACCCAGTACTTC
many,TRBV4-3,NA,14,TRBJ2-7,CASSQDMRAYEQYF,TGCGCCAGCAGCCAAGATATGAGAGCCTACGAGCAGTACTTC
few,TRBV12-3/TRBV12-4,NA,13,TRBJ1-3,CASSLINGNTIYF,TGTGCCAGCAGTTTAATCAATGGAAACACCATATATTTT
many,TRBV20-1,NA,12,TRBJ2-7,CSARSSVYEQYF,TGCAGTGCTAGATCTTCGGTCTACGAGCAGTACTTC
few,TRBV5-1,NA,15,TRBJ1-6,CASSLAGQGESPLHF,TGCGCCAGCAGCTTGGCGGGTCAAGGGGAATCACCCCTCCACTTT
NA,TRBV18,NA,16,TRBJ2-2,CASSPDGAGTTGELFF,TGTGCCAGCTCCCCTGATGGGGCTGGCACCACCGGGGAGCTGTTTTTT
NA,TRBV20-1,NA,15,TRBJ2-3,CSALRVGLGTDTRYF,NA
few,TRBV5-1,TRBD1,16,TRBJ2-3,CASSFLSGTGTDTQYF,TGCGCCAGCAGCTTCCTGTCTGGGACAGGGACAGATACGCAGTATTTT
NA,TRBV4-1,NA,15,TRBJ2-7,CASSPMRGVYYEQYF,TGCGCCAGCAGCCCCATGAGGGGGGTATACTACGAGCAGTACTTC
NA,TRBV7-3,NA,13,TRBJ2-1,CASSIWSGREQFF,TGTGCCAGCAGCATCTGGTCGGGGCGAGAGCAGTTCTTC
NA,TRBV7-8,NA,14,TRBJ2-3,CASSPYVGANGQYF,TGTGCCAGCAGCCCTTATGTGGGCGCAAACGGGCAGTATTTT
many,TRBV15,NA,13,TRBJ2-5,CATSMKRRETQYF,TGTGCCACCAGCATGAAGAGGCGGGAGACCCAGTACTTC
NA,TRBV29-1,NA,16,TRBJ2-2,CSVEDSAQTNTGELFF,TGCAGCGTTGAAGATTCAGCGCAAACTAACACCGGGGAGCTGTTTTTT
NA,TRBV28,TRBD2,14,TRBJ2-7,CASRLAGNPSEQYF,TGTGCCAGCAGATTAGCGGGCAACCCCTCCGAGCAGTACTTC